This T cell receptor (beta chain) originates from a study of shared clonotypes between healthy human individuals. Across the study: Donors had three CD4 naive, three CD4 memory, two CD8 naive and one CD8 memory plate apiece.

As regards this clone: As yet, its antigen is unknown.

V gave up 3 bases and J gave up 7 bases, with 17 bases separating them. In germline, CDR1 is SGHTS, CDR2 YDEGEE. This CDR3 region has 15 residues. For sorted subsets, 150 to 200 ng DNA per replicate equaled 30,000 or so T cell genomes. Assay used: immunoSEQ multiplex PCR; TCRdb lists only in-frame clones, some missing. The table includes over a million clones, approximately 98.5% detected once. Whole-study findings and limits: Only blood samples were collected, and tissue repertoires likely differ. Sharing across a few donors was seen in 4.5% to 5.5% of naive CD4 clonotypes.

V is TRBV5-8 and J is TRBJ1-5; D gene unclear. The clonotype was recovered from a man aged 25 to 40 in good health. The sample was naive CD4+ T cells sorted from blood. The sample's subset: CD45RA+ positively selected. The CDR3 loop reads CASSSRQNPWQPQHF. CDR3 DNA: TGTGCCAGCAGCTCTCGACAAAACCCATGGCAGCCCCAGCATTTT.